The clone carrying this T cell receptor (beta chain) was counted between two and nine times. Its antigen is not identified. MiXCR, applied by TCRdb to the reads, yields one record per CDR3 protein. This table holds hundreds of thousands of distinct CDR3 sequences, about 30% found once. The record originates from a study of T cell repertoires in cytomegalovirus infection. The CDR3 length is 16 residues. The V gene lost 5 bases and the J gene lost 1 base, with 17 bases spanning the gap. The germline gives CDR1 SGHVS, CDR2 FNYEAQ. V is TRBV7-6 and J is TRBJ1-2; D uncertain. This TCR derives from a human donor in good health (CMV status not recorded). Some clones in this sample may be carry-over from other donors' samples. The material was cultured CD8+ T cells from PBMCs, obtained from culture after CMV antigen stimulation. The CDR3 DNA follows: TGTGCCAGCAGCCCCATCCGTGAAAGATTTAACTATGGCTACACCTTC. Amino acid sequence: CASSPIRERFNYGYTF.